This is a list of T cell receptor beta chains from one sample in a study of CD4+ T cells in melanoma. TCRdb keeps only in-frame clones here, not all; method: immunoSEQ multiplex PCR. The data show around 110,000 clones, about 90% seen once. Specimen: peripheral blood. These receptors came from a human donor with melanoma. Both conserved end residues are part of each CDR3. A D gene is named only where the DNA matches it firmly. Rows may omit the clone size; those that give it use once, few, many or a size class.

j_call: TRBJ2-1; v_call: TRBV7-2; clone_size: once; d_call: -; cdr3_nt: TGTGCCAGCAGTAACTCCGGCTCCTACAATGAGCAGTTCTTC; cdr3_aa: CASSNSGSYNEQFF
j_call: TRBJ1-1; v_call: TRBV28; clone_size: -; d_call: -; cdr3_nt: TGTGCCAGCAGTTTGAGGGGGTTTAGAAAAACTGAAGCTTTCTTT; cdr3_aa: CASSLRGFRKTEAFF
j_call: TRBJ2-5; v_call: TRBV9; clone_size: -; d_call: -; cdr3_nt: TGTGCCAGCAGCTTAACAGGGCTAGAGACCCAGTACTTC; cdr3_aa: CASSLTGLETQYF
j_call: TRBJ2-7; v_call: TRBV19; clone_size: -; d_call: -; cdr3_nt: TGTGCCAGTAGTATTACAGGTTACTACGAGCAGTACTTC; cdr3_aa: CASSITGYYEQYF
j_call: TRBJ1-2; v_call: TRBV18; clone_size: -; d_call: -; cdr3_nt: TGTGCCAGCACAGAACAGGGCGACTATGGCTACACCTTC; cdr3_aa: CASTEQGDYGYTF
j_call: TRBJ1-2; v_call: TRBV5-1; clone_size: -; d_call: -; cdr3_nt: TGCGCCAGCAGCTCCCTAGGGGAGACAGGACCTACTAACTATGGCTACACCTTC; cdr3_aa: CASSSLGETGPTNYGYTF
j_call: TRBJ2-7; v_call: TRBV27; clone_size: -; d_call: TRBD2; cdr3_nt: TGTGCCAGCAGTCCCGGGACTATAGGCGAGCAGTACTTC; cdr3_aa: CASSPGTIGEQYF
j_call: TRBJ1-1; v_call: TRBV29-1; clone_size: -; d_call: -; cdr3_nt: TGCAAGGGGAGCACGAACACTGAAGCTTTCTTT; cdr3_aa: CKGSTNTEAFF
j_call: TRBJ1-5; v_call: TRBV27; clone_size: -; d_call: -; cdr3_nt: TGTGCCAGCAAACTCCGGGGGGACATTTATAGCAATCAGCCCCAGCATTTT; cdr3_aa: CASKLRGDIYSNQPQHF
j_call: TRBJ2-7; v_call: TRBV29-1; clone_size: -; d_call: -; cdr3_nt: TGCAGCGTTGTGGGCCGACAGGACTACGAGCAGTACTTC; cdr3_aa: CSVVGRQDYEQYF
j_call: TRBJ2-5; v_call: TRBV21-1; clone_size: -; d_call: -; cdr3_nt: TGTGCCAGCAGCAAAGCCCCGGGCCCAAGGGAGACCCAGTACTTC; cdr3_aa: CASSKAPGPRETQYF
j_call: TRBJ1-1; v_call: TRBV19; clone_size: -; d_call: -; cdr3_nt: TGTGCCAGTAGTCTTTTCGCAGGGTCCCCAGGCACTGAAGCTTTCTTT; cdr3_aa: CASSLFAGSPGTEAFF
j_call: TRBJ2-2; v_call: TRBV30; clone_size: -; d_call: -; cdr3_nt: TGTGCCTGGAGTGCCCTGACCGGGGCCGGGGAGCTGTTTTTT; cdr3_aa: CAWSALTGAGELFF
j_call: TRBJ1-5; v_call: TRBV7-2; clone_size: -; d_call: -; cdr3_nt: TGTGCCAGCAGCCTCCGGGGGGGGAGGGGTAGCAATCAGCCCCAGCATTTT; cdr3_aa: CASSLRGGRGSNQPQHF
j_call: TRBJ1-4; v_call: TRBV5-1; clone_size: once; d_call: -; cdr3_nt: TGCGCCAGCAGCTTAGGGGGAACTAATGAAAAACTGTTTTTT; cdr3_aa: CASSLGGTNEKLFF
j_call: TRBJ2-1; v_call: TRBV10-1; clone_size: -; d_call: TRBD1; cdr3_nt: TGCGCCAGCACTGGCCCGGGACAGAGAATAAAGTGCCCCTACAATGAGCAGTTCTTC; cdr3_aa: CASTGPGQRIKCPYNEQFF
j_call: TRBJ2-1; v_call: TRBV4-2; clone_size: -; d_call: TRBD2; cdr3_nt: TGTGCCAGCAGCCAAGGGCCGGGACTAGCGGGAGGGGGTGAGCAGTTCTTC; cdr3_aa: CASSQGPGLAGGGEQFF
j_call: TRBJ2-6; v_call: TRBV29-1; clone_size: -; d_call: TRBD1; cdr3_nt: TGCAGCGTTGAAATTTGGCAGGGGGCTACGGGGGCCAACGTCCTGACTTTC; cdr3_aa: CSVEIWQGATGANVLTF
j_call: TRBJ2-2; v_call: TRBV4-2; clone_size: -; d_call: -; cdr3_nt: TGTGCCAGCAGCCACCCCTTTGCCGGGGAGCTGTTTTTT; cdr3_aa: CASSHPFAGELFF
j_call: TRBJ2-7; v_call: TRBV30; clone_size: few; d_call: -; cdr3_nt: TGTGCCTTAATCCGGGACCCTCCCTGGGAGCAGTACTTC; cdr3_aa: CALIRDPPWEQYF
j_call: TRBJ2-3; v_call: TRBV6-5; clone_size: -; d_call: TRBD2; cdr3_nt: TGTGCCAGCAAGGGCTTTGCGGGGGGGCCGGATACGCAGTATTTT; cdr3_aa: CASKGFAGGPDTQYF
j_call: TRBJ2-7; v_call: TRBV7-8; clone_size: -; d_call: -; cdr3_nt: TGTGCCAGCAGCCGAAGGGCCGTTTTAACCTACGAGCAGTACTTC; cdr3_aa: CASSRRAVLTYEQYF
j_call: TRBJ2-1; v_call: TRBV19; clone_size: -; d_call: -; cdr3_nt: TGTGCCAGTAGTATTTGGCGTCGGGGGAGTTCCTACAATGAGCAGTTCTTC; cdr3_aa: CASSIWRRGSSYNEQFF
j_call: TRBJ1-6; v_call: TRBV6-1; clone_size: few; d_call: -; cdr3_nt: TGTGCCAGCAGTGCCGAGTATCCACCCCTCCACTTT; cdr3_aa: CASSAEYPPLHF
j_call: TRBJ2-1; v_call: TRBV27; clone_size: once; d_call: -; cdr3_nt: TGTGCCAGCAGTTTTGGTGGGAGCTCCTACAATGAGCAGTTCTTC; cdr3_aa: CASSFGGSSYNEQFF
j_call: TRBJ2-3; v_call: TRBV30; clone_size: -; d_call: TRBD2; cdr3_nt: TGTGCCTGGAGTGCCCTAGCGGGGCGCACAGATACGCAGTATTTT; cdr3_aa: CAWSALAGRTDTQYF
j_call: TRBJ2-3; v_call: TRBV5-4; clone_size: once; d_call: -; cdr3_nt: TGTGCCAGCAGCTTAGTTAGCGATACGCAGTATTTT; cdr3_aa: CASSLVSDTQYF
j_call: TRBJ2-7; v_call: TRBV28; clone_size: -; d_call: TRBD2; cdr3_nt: TGTGCCAGCAGTTTGGGGGGGAGGGTTGAGCAGTACTTC; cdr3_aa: CASSLGGRVEQYF
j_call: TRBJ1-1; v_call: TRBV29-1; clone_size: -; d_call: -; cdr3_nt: TGCAGCGTTCGGAGGGCGGGGAACACTGAAGCTTTCTTT; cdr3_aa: CSVRRAGNTEAFF
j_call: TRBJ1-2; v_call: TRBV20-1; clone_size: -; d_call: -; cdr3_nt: TGCATCGCTTTCGACTATGGCTACACCTTC; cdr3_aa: CIAFDYGYTF
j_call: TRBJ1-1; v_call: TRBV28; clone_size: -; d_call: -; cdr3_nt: TGTGCCAGCAGGCGGGCGGGGACGACTGAAGCTTTCTTT; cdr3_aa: CASRRAGTTEAFF
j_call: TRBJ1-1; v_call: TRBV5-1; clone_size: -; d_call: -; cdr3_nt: TGCGCCAGCAGAGGGACGGTAAACACTGAAGCTTTCTTT; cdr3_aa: CASRGTVNTEAFF
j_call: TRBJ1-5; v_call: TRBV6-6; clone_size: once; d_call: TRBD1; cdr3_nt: TGTGCCAGCAGTTTGGGACAGCTCAATCAGCCCCAGCATTTT; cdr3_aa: CASSLGQLNQPQHF
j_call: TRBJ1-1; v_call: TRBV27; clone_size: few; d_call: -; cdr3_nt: TGTGCCAGCAGTTGGGGCCCAGTGAACACTGAAGCTTTCTTT; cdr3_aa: CASSWGPVNTEAFF
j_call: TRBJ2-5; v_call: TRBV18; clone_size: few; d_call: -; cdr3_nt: TGTGCCAGCTCACCAACGGGAGAGACCCAGTACTTC; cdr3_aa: CASSPTGETQYF
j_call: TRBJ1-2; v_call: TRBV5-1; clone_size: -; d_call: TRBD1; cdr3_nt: TGCGCCAGCAGCTCCTCCGGGACAGCCCTCTACTACACCTTC; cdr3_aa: CASSSSGTALYYTF
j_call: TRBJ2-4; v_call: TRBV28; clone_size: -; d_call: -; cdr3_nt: TGTGCCAGCAGCCATGGGACTTTGGGGGACATTCAGTACTTC; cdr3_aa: CASSHGTLGDIQYF
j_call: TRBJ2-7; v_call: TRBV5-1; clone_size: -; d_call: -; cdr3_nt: TGCGCCAGCAGCATCGACAGCACCTACGAGCAGTACTTC; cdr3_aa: CASSIDSTYEQYF
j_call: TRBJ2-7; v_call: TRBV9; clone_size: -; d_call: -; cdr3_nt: TGTGCCAGCAGCGCGACCCTAGGTAACGAGCAGTACTTC; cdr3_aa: CASSATLGNEQYF
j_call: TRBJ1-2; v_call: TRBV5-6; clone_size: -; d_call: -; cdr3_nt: TGTGCCAGCAGCTTGGACAGTAACTATGGCTACACCTTC; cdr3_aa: CASSLDSNYGYTF
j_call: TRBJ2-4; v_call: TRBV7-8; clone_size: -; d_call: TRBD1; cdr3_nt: TGTGCCAGCAGCTATCAGGGGGCGCGGAACATTCAGTACTTC; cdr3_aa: CASSYQGARNIQYF
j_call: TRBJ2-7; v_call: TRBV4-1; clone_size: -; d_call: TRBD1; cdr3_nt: TGCGCCAGCAGCCAAGGGGAAACAGGGGGCCACGAGCAGTACTTC; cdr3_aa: CASSQGETGGHEQYF
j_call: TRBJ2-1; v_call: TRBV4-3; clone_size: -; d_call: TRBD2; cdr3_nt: TGCGCCAGCAGCCAAGATTGGGCGCGGGGGATTACCTACAATGAGCAGTTCTTC; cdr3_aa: CASSQDWARGITYNEQFF
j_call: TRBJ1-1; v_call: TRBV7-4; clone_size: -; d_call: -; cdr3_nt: TGTGCCAGCAGCTTATTGGGACAATCGAACACTGAAGCTTTCTTT; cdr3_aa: CASSLLGQSNTEAFF
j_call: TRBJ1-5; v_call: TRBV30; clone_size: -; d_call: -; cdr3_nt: TGTGCCTGGACAGAACAATCTGATCAGCCCCAGCATTTT; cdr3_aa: CAWTEQSDQPQHF
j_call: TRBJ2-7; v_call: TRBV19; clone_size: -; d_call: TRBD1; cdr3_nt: TGTGCCAGTAGTATACAGGGACAGGGCATCGGCTACGAGCAGTACTTC; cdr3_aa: CASSIQGQGIGYEQYF
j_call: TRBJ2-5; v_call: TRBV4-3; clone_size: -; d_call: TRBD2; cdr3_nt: TGCGCCAGCAGCCAAAGGACTAGCGGGGGGGTCAAAGATGTTCAAGAGACCCAGTACTTC; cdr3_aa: CASSQRTSGGVKDVQETQYF
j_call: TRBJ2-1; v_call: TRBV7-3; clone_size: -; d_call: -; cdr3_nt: TGTGCCAGCAGCTTAATCGTGGGGAGCAATGAGCAGTTCTTC; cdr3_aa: CASSLIVGSNEQFF